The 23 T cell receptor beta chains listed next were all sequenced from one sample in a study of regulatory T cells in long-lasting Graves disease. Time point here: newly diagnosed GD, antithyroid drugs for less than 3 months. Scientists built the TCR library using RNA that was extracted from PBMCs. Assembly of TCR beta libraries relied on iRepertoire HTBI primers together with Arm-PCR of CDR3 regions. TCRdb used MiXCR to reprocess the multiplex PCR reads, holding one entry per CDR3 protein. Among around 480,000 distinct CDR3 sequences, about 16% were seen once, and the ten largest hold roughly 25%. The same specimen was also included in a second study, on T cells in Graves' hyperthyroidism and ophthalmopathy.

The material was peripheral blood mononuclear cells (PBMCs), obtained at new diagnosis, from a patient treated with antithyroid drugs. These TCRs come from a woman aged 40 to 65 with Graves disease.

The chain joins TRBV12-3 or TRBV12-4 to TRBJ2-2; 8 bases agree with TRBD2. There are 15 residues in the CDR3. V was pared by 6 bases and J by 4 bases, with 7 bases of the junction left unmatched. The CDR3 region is CASRVSGRATGELFF. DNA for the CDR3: TGTGCCAGCAGGGTATCCGGGAGGGCCACCGGGGAGCTGTTTTTT.

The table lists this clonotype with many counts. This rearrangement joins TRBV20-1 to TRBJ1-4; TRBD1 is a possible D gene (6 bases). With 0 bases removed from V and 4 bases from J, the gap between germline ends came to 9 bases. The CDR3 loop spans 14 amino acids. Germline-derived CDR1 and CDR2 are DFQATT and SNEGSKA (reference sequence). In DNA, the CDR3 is TGCAGTGCTAGAGAGGGACAAGATAATGAAAAACTGTTTTTT. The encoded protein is CSAREGQDNEKLFF.

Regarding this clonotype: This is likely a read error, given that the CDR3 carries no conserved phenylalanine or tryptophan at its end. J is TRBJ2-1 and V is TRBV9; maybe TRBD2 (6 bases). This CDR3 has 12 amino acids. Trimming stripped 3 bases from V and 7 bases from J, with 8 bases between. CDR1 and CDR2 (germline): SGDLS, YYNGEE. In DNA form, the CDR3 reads TGTGCCAGCAGCGCGGCGGGAAATGAGCAGTTCCTC. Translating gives CASSAAGNEQFL.

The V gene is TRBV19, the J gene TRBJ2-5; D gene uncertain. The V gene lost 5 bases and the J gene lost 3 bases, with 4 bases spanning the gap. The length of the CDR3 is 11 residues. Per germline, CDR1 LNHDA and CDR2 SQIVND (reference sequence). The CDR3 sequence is CASSAEETQYF. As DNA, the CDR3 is TGTGCCAGTAGTGCGGAAGAGACCCAGTACTTC.

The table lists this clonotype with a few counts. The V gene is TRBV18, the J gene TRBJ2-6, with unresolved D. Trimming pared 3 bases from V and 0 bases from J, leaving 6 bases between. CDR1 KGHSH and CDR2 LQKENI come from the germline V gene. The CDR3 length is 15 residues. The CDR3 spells CASSPDHSGANVLTF. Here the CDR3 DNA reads TGTGCCAGCTCACCGGACCACTCTGGGGCCAACGTCCTGACTTTC. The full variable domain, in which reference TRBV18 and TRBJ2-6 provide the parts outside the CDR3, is NAGVMQNPRHLVRRRGQEARLRCSPMKGHSHVYWYRQLPEEGLKFMVYLQKENIIDESGMPKERFSAEFPKEGPSILRIQQVVRGDSAAYFCASSPDHSGANVLTFGAGSRLTVL.

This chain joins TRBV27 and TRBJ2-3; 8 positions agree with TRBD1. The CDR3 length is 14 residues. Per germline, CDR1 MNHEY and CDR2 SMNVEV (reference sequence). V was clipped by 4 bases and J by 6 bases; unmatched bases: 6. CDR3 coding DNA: TGTGCCAGCAGTTCTCCCAGGGGGCCGGATACGCAGTATTTT. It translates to CASSSPRGPDTQYF.

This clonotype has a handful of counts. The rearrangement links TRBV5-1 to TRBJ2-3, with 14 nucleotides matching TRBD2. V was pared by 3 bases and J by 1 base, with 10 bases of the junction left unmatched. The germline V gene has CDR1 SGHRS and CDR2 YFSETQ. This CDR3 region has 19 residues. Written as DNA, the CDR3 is TGCGCCAGCAGCTCTGGGACTAGCGGGGGCCCCTCAGGCACAGATACGCAGTATTTT. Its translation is CASSSGTSGGPSGTDTQYF.

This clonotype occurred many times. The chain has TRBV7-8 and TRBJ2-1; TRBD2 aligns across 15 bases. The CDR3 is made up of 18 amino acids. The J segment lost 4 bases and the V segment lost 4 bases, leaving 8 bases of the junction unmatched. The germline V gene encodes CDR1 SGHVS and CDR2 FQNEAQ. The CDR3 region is CASSSGLAGGQVYNEQFF. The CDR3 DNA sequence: TGTGCCAGCAGCTCAGGACTAGCGGGGGGGCAGGTTTACAATGAGCAGTTCTTC.

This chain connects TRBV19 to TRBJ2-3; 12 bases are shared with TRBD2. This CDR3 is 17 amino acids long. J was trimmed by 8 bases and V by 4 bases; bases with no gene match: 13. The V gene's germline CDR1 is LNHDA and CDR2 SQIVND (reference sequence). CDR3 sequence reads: CASSTTGTSGWRSTQYF. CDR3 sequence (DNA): TGTGCCAGTAGTACAACCGGGACTAGCGGGTGGAGAAGTACGCAGTATTTT.

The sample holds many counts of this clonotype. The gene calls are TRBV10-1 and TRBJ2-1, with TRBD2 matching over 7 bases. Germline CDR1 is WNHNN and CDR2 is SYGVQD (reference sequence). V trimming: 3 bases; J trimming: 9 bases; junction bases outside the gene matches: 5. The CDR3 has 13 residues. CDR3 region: CASSDYSGLEQFF. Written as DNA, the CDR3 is TGCGCCAGCAGTGACTATAGCGGGCTTGAGCAGTTCTTC.

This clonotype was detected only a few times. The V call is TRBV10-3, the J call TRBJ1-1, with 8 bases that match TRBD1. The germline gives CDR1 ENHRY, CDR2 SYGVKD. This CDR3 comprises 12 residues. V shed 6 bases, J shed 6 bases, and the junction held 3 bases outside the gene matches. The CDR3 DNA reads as TGTGCCATCAGCAAACAGGGGGCTGAAGCTTTCTTT. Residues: CAISKQGAEAFF.

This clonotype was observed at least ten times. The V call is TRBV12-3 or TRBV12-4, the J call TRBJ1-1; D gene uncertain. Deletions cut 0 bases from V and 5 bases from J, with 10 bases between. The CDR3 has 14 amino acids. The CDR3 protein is CASSLAEVGTEAFF. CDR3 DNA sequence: TGTGCCAGCAGTTTAGCCGAGGTTGGGACTGAAGCTTTCTTT.

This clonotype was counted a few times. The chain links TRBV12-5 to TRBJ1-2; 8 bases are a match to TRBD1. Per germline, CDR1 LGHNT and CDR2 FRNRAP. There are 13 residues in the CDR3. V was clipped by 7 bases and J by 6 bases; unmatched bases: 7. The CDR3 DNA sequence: TGTGCTAGTGCCCCCGACAGGGGCAATGGCTACACCTTC. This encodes CASAPDRGNGYTF. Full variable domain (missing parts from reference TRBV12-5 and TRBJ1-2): DARVTQTPRHKVTEMGQEVTMRCQPILGHNTVFWYRQTMMQGLELLAYFRNRAPLDDSGMPKDRFSAEMPDATLATLKIQPSEPRDSAVYFCASAPDRGNGYTFGSGTRLTVV.

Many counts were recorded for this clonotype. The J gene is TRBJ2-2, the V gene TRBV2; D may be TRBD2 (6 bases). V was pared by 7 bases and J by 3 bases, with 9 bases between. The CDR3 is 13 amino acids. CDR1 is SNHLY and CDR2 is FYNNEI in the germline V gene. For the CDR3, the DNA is TGTGCCAGCATGGAGGGGTACACCGGGGAGCTGTTTTTT. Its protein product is CASMEGYTGELFF.

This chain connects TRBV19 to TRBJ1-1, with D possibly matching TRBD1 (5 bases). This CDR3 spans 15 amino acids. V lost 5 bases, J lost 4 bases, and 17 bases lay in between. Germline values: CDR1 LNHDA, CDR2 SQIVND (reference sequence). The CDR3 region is CASSFRGGETTEAFF. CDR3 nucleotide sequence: TGTGCCAGTAGTTTTAGGGGAGGGGAGACCACTGAAGCTTTCTTT.

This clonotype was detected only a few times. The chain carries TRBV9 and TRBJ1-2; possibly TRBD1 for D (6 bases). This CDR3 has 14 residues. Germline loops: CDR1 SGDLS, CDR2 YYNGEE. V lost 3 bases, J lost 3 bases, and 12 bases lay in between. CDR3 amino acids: CASSETGGDYGYTF. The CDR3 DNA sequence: TGTGCCAGCAGCGAGACGGGGGGCGACTATGGCTACACCTTC.

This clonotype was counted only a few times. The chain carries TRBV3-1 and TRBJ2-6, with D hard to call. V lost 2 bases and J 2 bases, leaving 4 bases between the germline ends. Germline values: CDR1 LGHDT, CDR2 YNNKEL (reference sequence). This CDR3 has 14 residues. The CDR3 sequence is CASSQLAGANVLTF. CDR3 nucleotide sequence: TGTGCCAGCAGCCAATTGGCTGGGGCCAACGTCCTGACTTTC.

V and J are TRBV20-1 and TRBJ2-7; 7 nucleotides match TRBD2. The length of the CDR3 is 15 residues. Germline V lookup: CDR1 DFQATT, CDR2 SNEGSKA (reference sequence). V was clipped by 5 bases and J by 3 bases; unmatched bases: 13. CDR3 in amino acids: CSAAGGLAENYEQYF. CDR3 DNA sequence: TGCAGTGCTGCCGGCGGTCTAGCGGAAAACTACGAGCAGTACTTC.

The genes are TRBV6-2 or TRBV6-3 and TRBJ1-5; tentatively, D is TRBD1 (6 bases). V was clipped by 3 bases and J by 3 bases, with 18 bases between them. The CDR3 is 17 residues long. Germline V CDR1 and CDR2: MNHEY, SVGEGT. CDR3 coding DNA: TGTGCCAGCAGTTATATCGAGGGTAGGGGGGCCAATCAGCCCCAGCATTTT. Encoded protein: CASSYIEGRGANQPQHF.

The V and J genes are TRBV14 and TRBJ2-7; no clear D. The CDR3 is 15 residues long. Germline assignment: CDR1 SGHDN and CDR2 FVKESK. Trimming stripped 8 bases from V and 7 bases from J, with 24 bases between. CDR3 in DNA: TGTGCCAGCGAGGCCTCCCCACCGCTCGTGAGGGAGCAGTACTTC. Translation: CASEASPPLVREQYF.

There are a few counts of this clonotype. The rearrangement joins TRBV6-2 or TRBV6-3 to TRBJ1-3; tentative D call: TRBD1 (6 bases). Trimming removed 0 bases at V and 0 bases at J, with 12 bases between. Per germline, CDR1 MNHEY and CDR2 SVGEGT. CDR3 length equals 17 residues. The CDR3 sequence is CASSYSSTGSSGNTIYF. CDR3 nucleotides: TGTGCCAGCAGTTACTCGTCAACAGGGAGCTCTGGAAACACCATATATTTT.

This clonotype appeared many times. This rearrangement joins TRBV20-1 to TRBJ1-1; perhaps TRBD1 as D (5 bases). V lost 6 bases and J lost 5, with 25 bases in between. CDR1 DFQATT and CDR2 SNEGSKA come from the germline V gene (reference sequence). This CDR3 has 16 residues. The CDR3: CSAIHPREPPGTEAFF. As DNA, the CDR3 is TGCAGTGCGATCCATCCCAGGGAACCACCCGGGACTGAAGCTTTCTTT.

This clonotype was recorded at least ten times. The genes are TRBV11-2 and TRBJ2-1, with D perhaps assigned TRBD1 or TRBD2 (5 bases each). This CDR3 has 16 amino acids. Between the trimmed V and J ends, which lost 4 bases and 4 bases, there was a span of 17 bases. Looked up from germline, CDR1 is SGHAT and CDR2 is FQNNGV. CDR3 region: CASSSLAGTKYNEQFF. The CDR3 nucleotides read TGTGCCAGCAGCTCCTTAGCCGGGACCAAATACAATGAGCAGTTCTTC.